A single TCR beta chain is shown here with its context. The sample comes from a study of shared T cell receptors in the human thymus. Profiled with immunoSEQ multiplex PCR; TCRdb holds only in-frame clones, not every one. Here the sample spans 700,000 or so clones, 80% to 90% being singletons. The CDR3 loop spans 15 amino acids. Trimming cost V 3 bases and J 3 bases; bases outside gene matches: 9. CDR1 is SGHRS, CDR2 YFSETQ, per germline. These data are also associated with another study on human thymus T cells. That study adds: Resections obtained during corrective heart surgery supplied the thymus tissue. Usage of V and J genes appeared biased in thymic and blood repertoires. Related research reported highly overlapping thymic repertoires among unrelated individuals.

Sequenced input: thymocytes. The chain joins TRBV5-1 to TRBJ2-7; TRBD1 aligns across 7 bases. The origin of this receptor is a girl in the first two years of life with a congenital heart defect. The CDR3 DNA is TGCGCCAGCAGCTCCGCTACAGGGGAAGGCTACGAGCAGTACTTC. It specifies CASSSATGEGYEQYF. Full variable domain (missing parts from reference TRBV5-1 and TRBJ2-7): KAGVTQTPRYLIKTRGQQVTLSCSPISGHRSVSWYQQTPGQGLQFLFEYFSETQRNKGNFPGRFSGRQFSNSRSEMNVSTLELGDSALYLCASSSATGEGYEQYFGPGTRLTVT.